Below are 16 T cell receptor beta chains sequenced from a single sample in a study of blood T cell repertoires in COVID-19. Sequencing used immunoSEQ multiplex PCR; TCRdb keeps in-frame clones, though not all of them. Among approximately 270,000 clones listed, 80% to 90% were seen once. Sequencing was done on a sample of PBMCs or T cells enriched from blood (not recorded which). These receptors all come from a woman aged 25-40 years who had recovered from COVID-19.

This chain uses TRBV19 with TRBJ2-1, with 10 bases identical to TRBD1. CDR1 and CDR2 from the germline V gene are LNHDA and SQIVND (reference sequence). This CDR3 spans 15 amino acids. Germline trimming cut 6 bases from V and 4 bases from J; bases unmatched to any gene: 6. CDR3 sequence reads: CASRIGQGGYNEQFF. CDR3 DNA: TGTGCCAGTAGGATTGGACAGGGGGGTTACAATGAGCAGTTCTTC.

With respect to this clone: A far larger clone is a single base away, which makes a read error likely. J is TRBJ2-3 and V is TRBV6-5, with 7 bases fitting TRBD1. This CDR3 comprises 15 residues. V dropped 5 bases and J dropped 0; count of bases not matched to a gene: 5. Per the germline V gene, CDR1 is MNHEY and CDR2 is SVGAGI. The CDR3 is CASSPGTASTDTQYF. The DNA of the CDR3 is TGTGCCAGCAGTCCCGGGACAGCTAGCACAGATACGCAGTATTTT.

This chain joins TRBV12-3 or TRBV12-4 and TRBJ2-1; D remains unclear. V lost 2 bases and J lost 9, with 2 bases in between. CDR3 length: 10 amino acids. The CDR3 DNA follows: TGTGCCAGCAGTTTACTTGAGCAGTTCTTC. This encodes CASSLLEQFF.

The gene calls are TRBV12-3 or TRBV12-4 and TRBJ2-2; 10 bases fit TRBD1. With 10 bases clipped from V and 3 bases from J, the junction kept 2 bases outside the gene matches. This CDR3 has 13 residues. The CDR3 nucleotides read TGTGCCACCGGGACAGGGGACACCGGGGAGCTGTTTTTT. Translation: CATGTGDTGELFF.

The rearrangement uses TRBV19 and TRBJ2-3, with TRBD2 matching over 8 bases. Trimming took 8 bases from V and 2 from J; bases not matched to a gene: 12. Per the germline V gene, CDR1 is LNHDA and CDR2 is SQIVND (reference sequence). CDR3 length equals 16 residues. The CDR3 DNA follows: TGTGCCAGTTCGAGGCTAGCCGGGGGGGTCACAGATACGCAGTATTTT. Its protein product is CASSRLAGGVTDTQYF.

The chain carries TRBV10-3 and TRBJ1-1; D is unclear. The germline gives CDR1 ENHRY, CDR2 SYGVKD. CDR3 length equals 12 residues. Trimming cost V 6 bases and J 2 bases, with 7 bases left between them. CDR3 in DNA: TGTGCCATCAGCGGGGATAACACTGAAGCTTTCTTT. Translated, it gives CAISGDNTEAFF.

The rearrangement joins TRBV18 to TRBJ2-2; TRBD1 might be the D (5 bases). Trimming stripped 4 bases from V and 6 bases from J, with 12 bases between. CDR3 length equals 14 residues. CDR1 and CDR2 from the germline V gene are KGHSH and LQKENI. CDR3 region: CASSLGLTAGELFF. The DNA of the CDR3 is TGTGCCAGCTCACTGGGGCTGACCGCCGGGGAGCTGTTTTTT.

The J gene is TRBJ1-3, the V gene TRBV18; 7 positions match TRBD1. CDR3 size: 17 residues. V lost 3 bases, J lost 0 bases, and 8 bases stayed unmatched. From germline, CDR1 is KGHSH and CDR2 LQKENI. In nucleotides, the CDR3 is TGTGCCAGCTCACCCCCGACAGGGTCCAACTCTGGAAACACCATATATTTT. It specifies CASSPPTGSNSGNTIYF.

The gene calls are TRBV5-6 and TRBJ1-6; 11 nucleotides agree with TRBD1. This CDR3 has 18 amino acids. Germline loops: CDR1 SGHDT, CDR2 YYEEEE. The J segment lost 1 base and the V segment lost 4 bases, leaving 7 bases of the junction unmatched. The CDR3 DNA reads TGTGCCAGCAGCCTGGACAGGGGGCGTCTTTCCTATAATTCACCCCTCCACTTT. Translation gives CASSLDRGRLSYNSPLHF.

V gene TRBV12-3 or TRBV12-4 combines with J gene TRBJ2-1; no definite D call. The V gene lost 5 bases and the J gene lost 6 bases, with 8 bases spanning the gap. The CDR3 runs to 12 residues. CDR3 protein: CASSPVRNEQFF. Written as DNA, the CDR3 is TGTGCCAGCAGTCCCGTCCGCAATGAGCAGTTCTTC.

The rearrangement uses TRBV28 and TRBJ1-1; 7 nucleotides agree with TRBD1. After removal of 4 bases from V and 3 bases from J, the junction contained 14 bases not matched to a gene. This CDR3 is built from 17 residues. Germline values: CDR1 MDHEN, CDR2 SYDVKM. The CDR3 coding sequence is TGTGCCAGCAGTTCCTTTTATCGGGACAGCCTTCACACTGAAGCTTTCTTT. Translation: CASSSFYRDSLHTEAFF. The full variable domain, rest sourced from reference TRBV28 and TRBJ1-1, is DVKVTQSSRYLVKRTGEKVFLECVQDMDHENMFWYRQDPGLGLRLIYFSYDVKMKEKGDIPEGYSVSREKKERFSLILESASTNQTSMYLCASSSFYRDSLHTEAFFGQGTRLTVV.

V is TRBV7-2 and J is TRBJ1-1; D not resolved. The CDR3 contains 15 residues. Per the germline V gene, CDR1 is SGHTA and CDR2 is FQGNSA. With 5 bases removed from V and 0 bases from J, the gap between germline ends came to 13 bases. CDR3 residues: CASSPAYPLNTEAFF. DNA of the CDR3: TGTGCCAGCAGCCCCGCCTACCCTTTGAACACTGAAGCTTTCTTT. Using reference TRBV7-2 and TRBJ1-1 for the parts outside the CDR3, the full variable domain is GAGVSQSPSNKVTEKGKDVELRCDPISGHTALYWYRQSLGQGLEFLIYFQGNSAPDKSGLPSDRFSAERTGGSVSTLTIQRTQQEDSAVYLCASSPAYPLNTEAFFGQGTRLTVV.

The chain has TRBV6-4 and TRBJ2-1; 9 positions agree with TRBD2. Losses at the gene ends were 8 bases for V and 4 bases for J; bases not matched to a gene: 6. The CDR3 contains 14 residues. From germline, CDR1 is MRHNA and CDR2 SNTAGT. The chain's CDR3 is CASRGREGYNEQFF. The CDR3 bases are TGTGCCAGCCGGGGGCGGGAGGGGTACAATGAGCAGTTCTTC.

CDR3 bases: TGTGCCAGCAGTTTCCAGCGGGTCTATGGCTACACCTTC. Translated, it gives CASSFQRVYGYTF. The genes are TRBV28 and TRBJ1-2; D not certain. The germline CDR1 and CDR2 sequences are MDHEN and SYDVKM. The CDR3 spans 13 residues. The ends were cut back, 3 bases at V and 4 bases at J, with 9 bases in the middle.

The chain combines TRBV19 with TRBJ2-5, with 7 nucleotides matching TRBD1. This CDR3 comprises 15 residues. Germline V gene lookup returns CDR1 LNHDA and CDR2 SQIVND (reference sequence). The V gene end was trimmed by 4 bases and the J gene end by 3 bases; junction bases not matched to a gene: 8. CDR3 region: CASSSETGTEETQYF. CDR3 nucleotide sequence: TGTGCCAGTAGTAGTGAAACCGGGACAGAAGAGACCCAGTACTTC.

This rearrangement joins TRBV19 to TRBJ1-2, with unresolved D. Trimming left V 9 bases short and J 5 bases short, with 22 bases between. The CDR3 spans 15 residues. Germline-derived CDR1 and CDR2 are LNHDA and SQIVND (reference sequence). CDR3 protein: CASATSRVGDYGYTF. CDR3 DNA: TGTGCCAGCGCCACCTCGAGGGTCGGGGATTATGGCTACACCTTC.